This section outlines one T cell receptor (beta chain) sequence together with its context. Ten or more counts support this clonotype. The antigen this receptor binds is unknown. No per-base quality is available; no much larger clone lies one base away. These data belong to a study of neurological immune-mediated disorders (dated by TCRdb to between 2019 and 2020). For context, the study as a whole: Among the roughly 34 multiple sclerosis patients, relapsing-remitting MS was present in around 30 and secondary progressive MS was present in 3. Using UMI-based sequencing, the study compared peripheral blood TCR-beta repertoires from patients with HTLV-I-associated myelopathy (HAM/TSP), patients with multiple sclerosis, and healthy controls. Alongside PBMC samples, the set of some 97 TCR-beta libraries contained longitudinal samples, technical triplicates, and paired CD4+ and CD8+ T-cell subsets that had been sorted. The cohort comprised about 68 subjects: around 15 HAM/TSP patients, approximately 34 multiple sclerosis patients and 20 healthy controls. Study-wide findings and limitations: No clinical or MRI features were associated with the MS cluster, and the authors said that larger cohorts are needed. In phylogenetic analysis, the repertoires of 18 of 34 MS patients grouped into a cluster of related CDR3 sequences, which suggests a possible signature at the repertoire level. Expanded clones from different subjects shared no identical CDR3 amino acid sequences, which suggests that TCR-beta repertoires were private in all groups. TCR clonal expansion was greatest in HAM/TSP patients and smallest in MS patients, who ranked below even healthy controls.

cDNA was synthesized by template-switch 5'RACE using a primer with a 10-nucleotide random unique molecular identifier that tagged each TCR transcript. Each sequencing run produced over 180 million TCR-beta sequences covering 15-18 subjects. Total RNA was extracted with the RNeasy kit. TCR-beta VDJ regions were amplified with primers for the TCR constant region and the 5'RACE anchor, using the KAPA Real-time Library Amplification kit. A first PCR added sample indexes and Illumina adaptors, and a second PCR then raised library yield. The roughly 650 bp TCR product was size-selected on a 2% E-gel SizeSelection system after Ampure bead purification. Before pooling, library quality was assessed on a Bioanalyzer, concentration was determined with Qubit, and library quantification was performed with the Kapa Library Quantification kit. An Illumina HiSeq 2500 was used to sequence the libraries paired-end at 2 x 150 bp. To increase sequence diversity, roughly 24-31% phiX was spiked into each library pool. The authors processed their data as follows. The UMI-based MiGEC pipeline processed quality-filtered reads and removed over 85% of raw TCR sequences during error correction. IMGT germline references were used for aligning VDJ genes, and each clonotype was defined as a unique CDR3 amino acid sequence together with its V-J genes. Clonal expansion, Shannon diversity and CDR3 relatedness were evaluated with VDJtools (CalcPairwiseDistances, ClusterSamples), while phylogenetic trees were built in CLCbio workbench. Using coefficient-of-variation modelling across technical triplicates, the study counted a clone as expanded if it had at least 8 unique UMIs. TCRdb reworked the public reads: Q25 trimming with fastp, MiXCR clone assembly, productive beta chains retained. Each CDR3 protein appears once, grouped with its most common genes and DNA. The V and J calls follow TCRdb's processing rather than the paper's. In all, the sample holds tens of thousands of distinct CDR3 sequences, and 5.2% of those were seen once. In total, the top ten clones hold around 7% of the sample.

Libraries from unsorted PBMCs were made from 2 million PBMCs kept in RNAlater at -80 degrees C until RNA extraction. The multiple sclerosis patients were enrolled in a US clinical protocol that evaluated disease progression with magnetic resonance imaging. Peripheral blood was subjected to Ficoll-Hypaque density gradient centrifugation to isolate PBMCs, which were then cryopreserved in liquid nitrogen. The sequence was obtained from a man younger than 35 with multiple sclerosis. The material sequenced was PBMCs.

In nucleotide form, the sequence is TGCAGTGCTAGAGTTGGGGGAAGCTCCTACGAGCAGTACTTC. Translation gives CSARVGGSSYEQYF. The chain links TRBV20-1 with TRBJ2-7, with the D gene possibly TRBD1 or TRBD2, each one fitting 5 bases. CDR1 and CDR2 are drawn from the germline V gene (reference sequence): DFQATT, SNEGSKA. CDR3 length: 14 amino acids, cysteine to phenylalanine. Solely the CDR3 DNA is kept, with 42 bases framed from the first base. The junction shows trimming of 1 base on V and 0 bases on J, plus 10 bases between the germline ends.